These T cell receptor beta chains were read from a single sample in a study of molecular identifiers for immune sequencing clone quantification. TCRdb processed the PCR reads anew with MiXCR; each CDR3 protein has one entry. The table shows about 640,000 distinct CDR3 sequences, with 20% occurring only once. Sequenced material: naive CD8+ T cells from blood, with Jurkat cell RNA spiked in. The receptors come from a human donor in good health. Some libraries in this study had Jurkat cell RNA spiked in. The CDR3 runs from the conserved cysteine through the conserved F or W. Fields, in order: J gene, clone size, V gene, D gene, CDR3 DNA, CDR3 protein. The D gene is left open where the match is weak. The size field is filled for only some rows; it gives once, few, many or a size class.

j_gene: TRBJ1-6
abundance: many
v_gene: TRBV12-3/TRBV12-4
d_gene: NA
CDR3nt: TGTGCCAGCACCCTCGGGGGAGGTTCACCCCTCCACTTT
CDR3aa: CASTLGGGSPLHF

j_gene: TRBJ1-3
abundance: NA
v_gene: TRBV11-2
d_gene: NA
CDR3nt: TGTGCCAGCAGCTTAGAATGGGACTCTGGAAACGCCATATATTTT
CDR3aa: CASSLEWDSGNAIYF

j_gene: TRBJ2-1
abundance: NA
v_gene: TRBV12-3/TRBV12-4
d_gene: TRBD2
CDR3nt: TGTGCCAGCAGTCCGGAGGGACTAGCGGGAGGGCATCGGGAGCAGTTCTTC
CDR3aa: CASSPEGLAGGHREQFF

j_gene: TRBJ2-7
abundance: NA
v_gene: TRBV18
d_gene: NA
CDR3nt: TGTGCCAGCTCACCACCGTCTAGGGACGAGCAGTACTTC
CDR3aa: CASSPPSRDEQYF

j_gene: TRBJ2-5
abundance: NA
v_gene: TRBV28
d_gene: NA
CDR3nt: TGTGCCAGCAGAGTGGGGCTGGAGACCCAGTACTTC
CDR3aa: CASRVGLETQYF

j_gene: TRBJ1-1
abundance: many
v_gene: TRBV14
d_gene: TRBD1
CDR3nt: TGTGCCAGCAGCCAAGAGCCACCCAGGGACAGCTCAACTGAAGCTTTCTTT
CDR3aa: CASSQEPPRDSSTEAFF

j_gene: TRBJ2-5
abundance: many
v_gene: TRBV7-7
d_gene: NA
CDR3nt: TGTGCCAGCAGCCCCGTGAGGGGGGACCAAGAGACCCAGTACTTC
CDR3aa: CASSPVRGDQETQYF

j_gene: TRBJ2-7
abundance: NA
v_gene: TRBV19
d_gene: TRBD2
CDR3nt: TGTGCCAGTAGGATAGCGGGAGGGCCCTCGTACGAGCAGTACTTC
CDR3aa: CASRIAGGPSYEQYF

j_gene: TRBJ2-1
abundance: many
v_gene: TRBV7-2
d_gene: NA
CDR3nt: TGTGCCAGCAGCTTAGAGGACGCAAGCCCCAGCTCCTACAATGAGCAGTTCTTC
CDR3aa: CASSLEDASPSSYNEQFF

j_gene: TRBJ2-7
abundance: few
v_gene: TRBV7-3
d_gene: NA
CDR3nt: TGTGCCAGCAGCTTGGGGGGGTACTTC
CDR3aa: CASSLGGYF

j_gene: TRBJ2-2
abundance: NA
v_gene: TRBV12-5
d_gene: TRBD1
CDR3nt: TGTGCTAGTGGACTGAGTCGGACAGGGGTCACCGGGGAGCTGTTTTTT
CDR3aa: CASGLSRTGVTGELFF

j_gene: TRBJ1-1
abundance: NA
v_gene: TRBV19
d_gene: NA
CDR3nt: TGTGCCAGTGGTTGGGGAAATGAAGCTTTCTTT
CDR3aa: CASGWGNEAFF

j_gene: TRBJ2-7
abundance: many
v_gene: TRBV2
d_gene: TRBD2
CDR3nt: TGTGCCAGCAGTGATCGCCCGGGAGGCAGCGAGCAGTACTTC
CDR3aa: CASSDRPGGSEQYF

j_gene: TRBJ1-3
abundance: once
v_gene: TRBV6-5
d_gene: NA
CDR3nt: TGTGCCAGCAGCCCGGGGGGAGACACCATATATTTT
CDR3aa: CASSPGGDTIYF

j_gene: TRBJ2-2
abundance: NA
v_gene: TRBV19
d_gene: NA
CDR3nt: TGTGCCAGTAGTGTGGGGGCTAACACCTGGGAGCTGTTTTTT
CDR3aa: CASSVGANTWELFF

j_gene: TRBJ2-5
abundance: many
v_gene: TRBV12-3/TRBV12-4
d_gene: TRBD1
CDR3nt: TGTGCCAGCAAAACTCTGGACAGGGAAGAGACCCAGTACTTC
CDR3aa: CASKTLDREETQYF

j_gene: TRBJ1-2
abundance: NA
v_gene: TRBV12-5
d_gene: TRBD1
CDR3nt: TGTGCTAGTGGTGCTGGACAGGGGAATGGCTACACCTTC
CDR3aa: CASGAGQGNGYTF

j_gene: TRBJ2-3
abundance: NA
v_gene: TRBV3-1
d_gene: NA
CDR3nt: TGTGCCAGCAGCCAAGATCGGCCGGGGCCAGATACGCAGTATTTT
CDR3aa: CASSQDRPGPDTQYF

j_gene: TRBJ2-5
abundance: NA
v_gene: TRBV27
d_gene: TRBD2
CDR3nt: TGTGCCAGCAGAACAGGACTAGCGGCGGAAGAGACCCAGTACTTC
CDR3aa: CASRTGLAAEETQYF

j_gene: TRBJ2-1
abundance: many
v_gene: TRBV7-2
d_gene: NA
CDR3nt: TGTGCCAGCAGCTTAGGACACTACAATGAGCAGTTCTTC
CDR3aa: CASSLGHYNEQFF

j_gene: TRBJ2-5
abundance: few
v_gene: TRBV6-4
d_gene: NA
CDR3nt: TGTGCCAGCAGTGGGGACCGGGTTGTAAGGACGGACGTTCGCGAGACCCAGTACTTC
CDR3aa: CASSGDRVVRTDVRETQYF

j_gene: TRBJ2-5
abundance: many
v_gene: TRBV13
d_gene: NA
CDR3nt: TGTGCCAGCAGAGACTGGGGTAGAACCCAAGAGACCCAGTACTTC
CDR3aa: CASRDWGRTQETQYF

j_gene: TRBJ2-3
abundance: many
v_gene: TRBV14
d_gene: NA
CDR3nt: TGTGCCAGCAGCCCGGGGCGCACAGATACGCAGTATTTT
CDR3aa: CASSPGRTDTQYF

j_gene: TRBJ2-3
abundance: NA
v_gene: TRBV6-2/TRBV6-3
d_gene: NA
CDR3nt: TGTGCCAGCAGTTATAGCGTCTCTAGCACAGATACGCAGTATTTT
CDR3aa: CASSYSVSSTDTQYF

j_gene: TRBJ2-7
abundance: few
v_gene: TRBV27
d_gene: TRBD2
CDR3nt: TGTGCCAGCAAAATAGCGGGAGGGCCTGGGTACGAGCAGTACTTC
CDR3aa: CASKIAGGPGYEQYF

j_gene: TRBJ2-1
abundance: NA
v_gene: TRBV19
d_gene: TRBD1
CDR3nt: TGTGCCAGTAGTATCGGACAGGGTATTAATGAGCAGTTCTTC
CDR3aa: CASSIGQGINEQFF

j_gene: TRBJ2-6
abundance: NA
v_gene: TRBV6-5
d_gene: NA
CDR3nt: TGTGCCAGCAGTTTCTTGACAGGCATTAAAATTTCTGGGGCCAACGTCCTGACTTTC
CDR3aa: CASSFLTGIKISGANVLTF

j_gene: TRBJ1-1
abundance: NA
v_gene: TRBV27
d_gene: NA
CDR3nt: TGTGCCAGCAGTTTAGGGGACGGTTCTTACACTGAAGCTTTCTTT
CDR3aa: CASSLGDGSYTEAFF

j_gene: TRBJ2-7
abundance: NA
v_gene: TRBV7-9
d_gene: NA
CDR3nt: TGTGCCGGCAGCTCCGGGCCCACCTACGAGCAGTACTTC
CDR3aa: CAGSSGPTYEQYF

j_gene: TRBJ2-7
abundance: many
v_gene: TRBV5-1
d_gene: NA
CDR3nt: TGCGCCAGCAGCTCAGTCGACGAGCAGTACTTC
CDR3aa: CASSSVDEQYF

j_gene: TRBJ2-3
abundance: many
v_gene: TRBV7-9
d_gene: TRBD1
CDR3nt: TGTGCCAGCAGCCCAAGGACAGGAAAGCCTACAGATACGCAGTATTTT
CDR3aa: CASSPRTGKPTDTQYF

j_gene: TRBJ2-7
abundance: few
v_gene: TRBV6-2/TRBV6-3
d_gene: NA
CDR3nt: TGTGCCAGCAGTTACGGTCCACAGGGCTCCGAGCAGTACTTC
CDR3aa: CASSYGPQGSEQYF

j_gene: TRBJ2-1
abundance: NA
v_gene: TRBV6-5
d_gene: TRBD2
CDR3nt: TGTGCCAGCACCCGTACTAGCGGGAGGGAGACTTACAATGAGCAGTTCTTC
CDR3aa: CASTRTSGRETYNEQFF

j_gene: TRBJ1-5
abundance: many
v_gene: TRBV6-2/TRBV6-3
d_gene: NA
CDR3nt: TGTGCCAGCACCTACGGGTTCAATCAGCCCCAGCATTTT
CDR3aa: CASTYGFNQPQHF

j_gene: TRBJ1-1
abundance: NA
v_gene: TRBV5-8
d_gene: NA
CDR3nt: TGTGCCAGGGCCGGGGGCCGCATGAACACTGAAGCTTTCTTT
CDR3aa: CARAGGRMNTEAFF

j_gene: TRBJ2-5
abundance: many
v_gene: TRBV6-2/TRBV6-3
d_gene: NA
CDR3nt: TGTGCCAGTGGACCTGGCCAAGAGACCCAGTACTTC
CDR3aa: CASGPGQETQYF

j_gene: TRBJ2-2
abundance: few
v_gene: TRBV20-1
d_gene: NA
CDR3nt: TGCAGTGCTAGAGATCAGTCTTTACTAGGTCCCACCGGGGAGCTGTTTTTT
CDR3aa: CSARDQSLLGPTGELFF